One and the same sample provided the 21 T cell receptor beta chains below, sequenced in a study of shared clonotypes between healthy human individuals. TCRdb's table, derived via immunoSEQ multiplex PCR, lists solely in-frame clones and lacks some. This sample yields approximately 320,000 clones, of which about nine tenths are seen a single time; 15% to 20% belongs to the top ten. Source material: memory CD8+ T cells sorted from blood. The sample's subset: CD45RO+ cells pooled with CCR7-negative TemRA cells. These TCRs come from a man aged 18-30 years in good health.

The chain carries TRBV5-1 and TRBJ1-3; D is perhaps TRBD1 (6 bases). V shed 3 bases and J shed 5 bases, with 9 bases lying between them. The length of the CDR3 is 13 residues. Germline lookup yields CDR1 SGHRS and CDR2 YFSETQ. The CDR3 DNA reads as TGCGCCAGCAGCTGGGGACATCGAAACACCATATATTTT. Protein sequence: CASSWGHRNTIYF.

CDR3 protein: CASSLIQGAHNEQFF. The CDR3 nucleotides are TGTGCCAGCAGTTTAATCCAGGGCGCCCACAATGAGCAGTTCTTC. This chain connects TRBV27 to TRBJ2-1, with a tentative D call TRBD1 (5 bases). CDR1 is MNHEY, CDR2 SMNVEV, per germline (reference sequence). The CDR3 spans 15 residues. V gave up 2 bases and J gave up 5 bases, with 13 bases separating them.

This clone has a single count. This CDR3 is CASRGTDPNQPQHF. The CDR3 region has the DNA TGTGCCAGCAGGGGGACGGACCCCAATCAGCCCCAGCATTTT. The rearrangement uses TRBV7-9 and TRBJ1-5, with D possibly matching TRBD1 (5 bases). Trimming took off 6 bases at V and 3 bases at J, with 12 bases between the two ends. Germline V lookup: CDR1 SEHNR, CDR2 FQNEAQ (reference sequence). The CDR3 is made up of 14 amino acids.

Note on this clone: The identical CDR3 is also encoded by other nucleotide sequences in the sample. The gene calls are TRBV9 and TRBJ2-1; D not resolved. The CDR3 length is 15 residues. V shed 0 bases and J shed 4 bases, with 11 bases lying between them. Germline lookup yields CDR1 SGDLS and CDR2 YYNGEE. CDR3: CASSVGLAEYNEQFF. The CDR3 DNA reads TGTGCCAGCAGCGTAGGGTTGGCGGAGTACAATGAGCAGTTCTTC.

V and J are TRBV4-1 and TRBJ2-3; D uncertain. The length of the CDR3 is 14 residues. CDR1 and CDR2 (germline): MGHRA, YSYEKL. The V and J ends lost 0 bases and 3 bases respectively, with 7 bases between them. CDR3 region: CASSQDRGTDTQYF. The CDR3 DNA reads TGCGCCAGCAGCCAAGATCGTGGGACAGATACGCAGTATTTT.

The chain recombines TRBV7-3 with TRBJ2-3, with a tentative D call TRBD1 (6 bases). The CDR3 spans 15 residues. Trimming shortened V by 2 bases and J by 2 bases, and 11 bases separated the two germline ends. In germline, CDR1 is SGHTA, CDR2 FQGTGA. Written as DNA, the CDR3 is TGTGCCAGCAGCTTAGGGGCAGGGGCCACAGATACGCAGTATTTT. Protein product: CASSLGAGATDTQYF.

The V call is TRBV27, the J call TRBJ2-7, with 10 bases aligning to TRBD1. Per the germline V gene, CDR1 is MNHEY and CDR2 is SMNVEV (reference sequence). V dropped 7 bases and J dropped 4; count of bases not matched to a gene: 7. The CDR3 is 14 residues long. DNA for the CDR3: TGTGCCAGCATCACCGACAGGGGGCCGTACGAGCAGTACTTC. This encodes CASITDRGPYEQYF.

The V and J genes are TRBV20-1 and TRBJ1-1; D gene unclear. Germline-derived CDR1 and CDR2 are DFQATT and SNEGSKA (reference sequence). This CDR3 spans 11 amino acids. V lost 7 bases to trimming and J lost 6 bases, with 12 bases between them. Here the CDR3 DNA reads TGCAGTGAGGAAAGGACTCCTGAAGCTTTCTTT. Its translation is CSEERTPEAFF.

This clone was observed a few times. The genes are TRBV11-2 and TRBJ1-5; D gene unclear. The V and J ends lost 5 bases and 8 bases respectively, with 13 bases between them. The CDR3 totals 13 residues. CDR1 and CDR2 from the germline V gene are SGHAT and FQNNGV. Written as DNA, the CDR3 is TGTGCCAGCAGCCTAAATGAAATCAAGCCCCAGCATTTT. It encodes CASSLNEIKPQHF.

This chain uses TRBV29-1 with TRBJ2-7; possible D gene TRBD2, 7 bases. The CDR3 is 13 residues long. The germline CDR1 and CDR2 sequences are SQVTM and ANQGSEA. Trimming pared 3 bases from V and 3 bases from J, leaving 12 bases between. CDR3 sequence (DNA): TGCAGCGTTGACGGGGGGCAGGTCTACGAGCAGTACTTC. The encoded protein is CSVDGGQVYEQYF.

The chain combines TRBV5-1 with TRBJ2-1, with D possibly matching TRBD1 (6 bases). This CDR3 is 15 amino acids long. V lost 4 bases and J lost 7, with 18 bases in between. The V gene's germline CDR1 is SGHRS and CDR2 YFSETQ. The CDR3 spells CASSLGAGVLNEQFF. CDR3 nucleotide sequence: TGCGCCAGCAGCCTCGGGGCAGGGGTTTTAAATGAGCAGTTCTTC.

This clone has just one count. V and J are TRBV5-1 and TRBJ2-7; D is ambiguous. The germline V gene has CDR1 SGHRS and CDR2 YFSETQ. V lost 4 bases to trimming and J lost 2 bases, with 19 bases between them. There are 16 residues in the CDR3. CDR3 loop: CASSKWTRSHTYEQYF. In nucleotides, the CDR3 is TGCGCCAGCAGCAAGTGGACGAGGAGTCACACCTACGAGCAGTACTTC.

This chain connects TRBV7-9 to TRBJ1-4, with a weak D call TRBD1 (5 bases). This CDR3 has 15 residues. V was cut by 5 bases and J by 4 bases, with 14 bases left in between. The germline V gene has CDR1 SEHNR and CDR2 FQNEAQ (reference sequence). The CDR3 DNA follows: TGTGCCAGCAGCGCGGGGGTCGGCTTTAATGAAAAACTGTTTTTT. This codes for CASSAGVGFNEKLFF.

The V and J genes are TRBV4-1 and TRBJ2-7, with TRBD1 as a possible D gene (6 bases). Per the germline V gene, CDR1 is MGHRA and CDR2 is YSYEKL. V was shortened by 0 bases and J by 2 bases, with 11 bases between the two germline ends. This CDR3 has 15 amino acids. CDR3 nucleotide sequence: TGCGCCAGCAGCCAAGAGAACAGGGTACCCTACGAGCAGTACTTC. It yields the protein CASSQENRVPYEQYF.

J is TRBJ1-2 and V is TRBV7-9, with D tentatively TRBD1 (5 bases). The length of the CDR3 is 14 residues. CDR1 SEHNR and CDR2 FQNEAQ come from the germline V gene (reference sequence). Trimming shortened V by 4 bases and J by 3 bases, and 12 bases separated the two germline ends. CDR3 sequence reads: CASSSEGVYYGYTF. CDR3 DNA: TGTGCCAGCAGCTCCGAAGGGGTTTACTATGGCTACACCTTC.

This clone showed up just a few times. The chain uses TRBV30 and TRBJ1-2, with 11 bases identical to TRBD1. V lost 2 bases and J lost 2; bases outside the gene matches: 7. The CDR3 has 16 residues. In germline, CDR1 is GTSNPN, CDR2 SVGIG (reference sequence). The CDR3 sequence: CAWSSPRTGGNYGYTF. The DNA for the CDR3 is TGTGCCTGGAGTTCCCCCAGGACAGGGGGCAACTATGGCTACACCTTC.

The rearrangement joins TRBV5-1 to TRBJ2-2; D possibly corresponds to TRBD1 (7 bases). This CDR3 spans 16 amino acids. The germline V and J ends were trimmed by 4 bases and 6 bases, with 19 bases remaining between them. Germline V gene data show CDR1 as SGHRS and CDR2 as YFSETQ. CDR3 region: CASSIAQGGPPGELFF. The CDR3 DNA follows: TGCGCCAGCAGCATCGCTCAGGGGGGTCCCCCCGGGGAGCTGTTTTTT.

This sequence joins TRBV28 and TRBJ2-5; TRBD2 aligns across 12 bases. Germline CDR1 MDHEN, CDR2 SYDVKM. There are 15 residues in the CDR3. Losses at the gene ends were 5 bases for V and 7 bases for J; bases not matched to a gene: 8. In DNA form, the CDR3 reads TGTGCCAGCAGTCGGACTAGCGGGAAGGGTTGGACCCAGTACTTC. Protein sequence: CASSRTSGKGWTQYF.

This chain connects TRBV9 to TRBJ2-3; D call uncertain. The germline gives CDR1 SGDLS, CDR2 YYNGEE. This CDR3 has 15 amino acids. Trimming took off 1 base at V and 1 base at J, with 10 bases between the two ends. CDR3: CASSVRREGTDTQYF. The CDR3 DNA reads as TGTGCCAGCAGCGTAAGGAGAGAGGGCACAGATACGCAGTATTTT.

The chain recombines TRBV4-1 with TRBJ2-1; 10 bases align to TRBD2. Germline CDR1 MGHRA, CDR2 YSYEKL. The CDR3 has 14 residues. Trimming removed 4 bases from V and 10 bases from J; junction bases left unmatched: 7. CDR3 coding DNA: TGCGCCAGCAGCCCCACGGGACTAGCGCCCGAGCAGTTCTTC. Translation: CASSPTGLAPEQFF.

This chain joins TRBV11-3 and TRBJ2-1; 7 bases agree with TRBD2. In germline, CDR1 is SGHNT, CDR2 YENEEA. Unmatched junction bases numbered 8, after V lost 0 bases and J lost 15 bases. CDR3 length: 13 residues. The CDR3 spells CASSLDPGRAGFF. CDR3 DNA sequence: TGTGCCAGCAGCTTAGATCCTGGGAGGGCCGGGTTCTTC.